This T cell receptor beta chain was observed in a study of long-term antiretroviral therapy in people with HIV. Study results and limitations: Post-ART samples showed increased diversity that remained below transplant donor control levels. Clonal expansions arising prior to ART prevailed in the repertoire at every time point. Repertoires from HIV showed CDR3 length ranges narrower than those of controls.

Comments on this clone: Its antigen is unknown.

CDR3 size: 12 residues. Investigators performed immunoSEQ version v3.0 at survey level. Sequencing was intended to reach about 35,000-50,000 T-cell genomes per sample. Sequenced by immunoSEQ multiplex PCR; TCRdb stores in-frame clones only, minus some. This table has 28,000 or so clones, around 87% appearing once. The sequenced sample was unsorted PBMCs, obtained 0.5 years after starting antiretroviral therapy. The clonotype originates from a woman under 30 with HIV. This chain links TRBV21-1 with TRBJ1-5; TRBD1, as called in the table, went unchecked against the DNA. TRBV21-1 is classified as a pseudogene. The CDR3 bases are TGTGCCAGCAGCAAAGGGGCCAGGCCCCAGCATTTT. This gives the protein CASSKGARPQHF.